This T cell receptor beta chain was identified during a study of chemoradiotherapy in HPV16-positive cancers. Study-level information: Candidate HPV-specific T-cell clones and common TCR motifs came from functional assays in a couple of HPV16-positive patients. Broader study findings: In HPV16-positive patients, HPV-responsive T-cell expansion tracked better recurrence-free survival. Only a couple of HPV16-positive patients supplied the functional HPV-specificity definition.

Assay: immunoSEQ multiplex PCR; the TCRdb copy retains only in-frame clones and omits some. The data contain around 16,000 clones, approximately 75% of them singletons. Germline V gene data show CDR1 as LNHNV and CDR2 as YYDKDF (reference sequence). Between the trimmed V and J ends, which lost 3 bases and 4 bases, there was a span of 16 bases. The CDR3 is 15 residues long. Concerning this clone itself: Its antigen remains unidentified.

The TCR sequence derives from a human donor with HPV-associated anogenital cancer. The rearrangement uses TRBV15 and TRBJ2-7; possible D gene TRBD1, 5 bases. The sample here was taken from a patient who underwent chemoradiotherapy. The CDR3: CATSRKIAGSYEQYF. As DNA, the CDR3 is TGTGCCACCAGCAGGAAAATAGCAGGGTCGTACGAGCAGTACTTC.